This T cell receptor (beta chain) is from a study of cytomegalovirus exposure and HLA in healthy donors. As concerns this clone: The antigen is unknown.

General study points: It was likely that a cluster of highly shared sequence variants was a sequencing artifact. Among the most significant clusters, several appeared linked to common viral pathogens in a later analysis. As a later analysis showed, a missense DCLRE1C variant was linked to trimming of TCR beta V- and J-genes.

PCR primers comprised 60 Vbeta and 13 Jbeta primers. Libraries were prepared by immunoSEQ multiplex PCR; TCRdb keeps only in-frame clonotypes and omits some of them. The sample records 150,000 to 200,000 clones, 81% being singletons. The CDR3 runs 14 residues. CDR1 is GTSNPN, CDR2 SVGIG, per germline (reference sequence). The V and J ends lost 3 bases and 2 bases respectively, with 11 bases between them. The material sequenced was PBMCs. The chain is built from TRBV30 and TRBJ2-1, with D perhaps TRBD2 (5 bases). This receptor was taken from a man between 18 and 29 years old in good health and CMV-seronegative. CDR3 residues: CAWRKGAAYNEQFF. In DNA, the CDR3 is TGTGCCTGGAGGAAGGGAGCGGCCTACAATGAGCAGTTCTTC.